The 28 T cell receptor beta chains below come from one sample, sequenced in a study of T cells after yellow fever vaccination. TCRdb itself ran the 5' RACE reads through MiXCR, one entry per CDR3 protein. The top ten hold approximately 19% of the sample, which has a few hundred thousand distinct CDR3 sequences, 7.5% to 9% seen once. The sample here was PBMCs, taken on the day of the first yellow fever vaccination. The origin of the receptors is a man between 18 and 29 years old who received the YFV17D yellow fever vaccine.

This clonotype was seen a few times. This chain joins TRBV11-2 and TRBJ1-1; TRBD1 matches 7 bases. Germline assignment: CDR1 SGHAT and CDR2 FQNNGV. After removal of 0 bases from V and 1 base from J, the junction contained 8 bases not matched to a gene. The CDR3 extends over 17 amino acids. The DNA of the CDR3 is TGTGCCAGCAGCTTAGAGTACAGGGGTTCGGGGAACACTGAAGCTTTCTTT. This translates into CASSLEYRGSGNTEAFF.

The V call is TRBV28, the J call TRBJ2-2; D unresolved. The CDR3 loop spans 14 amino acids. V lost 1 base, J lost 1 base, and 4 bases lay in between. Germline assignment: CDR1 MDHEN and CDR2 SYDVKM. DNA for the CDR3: TGTGCCAGCAGTTTATCCTGGAACACCGGGGAGCTGTTTTTT. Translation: CASSLSWNTGELFF.

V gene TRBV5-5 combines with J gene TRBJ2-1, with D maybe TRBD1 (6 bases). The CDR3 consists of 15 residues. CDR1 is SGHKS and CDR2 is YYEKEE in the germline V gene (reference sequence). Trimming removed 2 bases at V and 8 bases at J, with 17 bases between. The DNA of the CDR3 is TGTGCCAGCAGCTTTGTATTTATCCCAGGGGATGAGCAGTTCTTC. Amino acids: CASSFVFIPGDEQFF.

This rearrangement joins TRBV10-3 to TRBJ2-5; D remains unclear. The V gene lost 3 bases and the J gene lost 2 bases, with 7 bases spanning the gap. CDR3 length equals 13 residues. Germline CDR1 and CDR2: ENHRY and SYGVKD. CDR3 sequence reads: CAISDRLQETQYF. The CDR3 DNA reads TGTGCCATCAGTGATCGGCTTCAAGAGACCCAGTACTTC.

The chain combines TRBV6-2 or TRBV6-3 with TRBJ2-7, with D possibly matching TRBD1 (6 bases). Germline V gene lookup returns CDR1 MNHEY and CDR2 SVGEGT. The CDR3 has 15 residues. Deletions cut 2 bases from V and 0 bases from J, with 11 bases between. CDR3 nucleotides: TGTGCCAGCAGTTACACAGGGACAAGCTCCTACGAGCAGTACTTC. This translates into CASSYTGTSSYEQYF.

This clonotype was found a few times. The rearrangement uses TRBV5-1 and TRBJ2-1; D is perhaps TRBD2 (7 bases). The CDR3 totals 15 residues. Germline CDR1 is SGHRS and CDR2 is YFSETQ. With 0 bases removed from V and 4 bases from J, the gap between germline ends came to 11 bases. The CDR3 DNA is TGCGCCAGCAGCTTGGAAGGGGGGGATTACAATGAGCAGTTCTTC. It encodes CASSLEGGDYNEQFF.

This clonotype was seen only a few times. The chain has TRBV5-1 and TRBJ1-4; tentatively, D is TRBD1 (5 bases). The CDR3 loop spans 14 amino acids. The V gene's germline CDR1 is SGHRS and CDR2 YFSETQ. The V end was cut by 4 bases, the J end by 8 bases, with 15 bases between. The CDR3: CASSPRGTWEKLFF. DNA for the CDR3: TGCGCCAGCAGCCCGCGTGGGACTTGGGAAAAACTGTTTTTT. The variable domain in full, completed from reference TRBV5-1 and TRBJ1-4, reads KAGVTQTPRYLIKTRGQQVTLSCSPISGHRSVSWYQQTPGQGLQFLFEYFSETQRNKGNFPGRFSGRQFSNSRSEMNVSTLELGDSALYLCASSPRGTWEKLFFGSGTQLSVL.

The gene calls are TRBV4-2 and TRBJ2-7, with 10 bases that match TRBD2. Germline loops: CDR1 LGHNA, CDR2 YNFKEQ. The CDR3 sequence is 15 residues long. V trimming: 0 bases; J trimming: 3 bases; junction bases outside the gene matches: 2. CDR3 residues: CASSQDLAGGYEQYF. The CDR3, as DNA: TGTGCCAGCAGCCAAGATTTAGCGGGGGGCTACGAGCAGTACTTC.

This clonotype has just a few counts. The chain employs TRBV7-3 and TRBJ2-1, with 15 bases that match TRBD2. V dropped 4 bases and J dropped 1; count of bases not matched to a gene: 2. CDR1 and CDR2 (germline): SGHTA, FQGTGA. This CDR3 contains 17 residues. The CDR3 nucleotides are TGTGCCAGCAGCTCAGGACTAGCGGGGGGGTCCTACAATGAGCAGTTCTTC. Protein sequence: CASSSGLAGGSYNEQFF. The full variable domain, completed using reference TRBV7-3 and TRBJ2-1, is GAGVSQTPSNKVTEKGKYVELRCDPISGHTALYWYRQSLGQGPEFLIYFQGTGAADDSGLPNDRFFAVRPEGSVSTLKIQRTERGDSAVYLCASSSGLAGGSYNEQFFGPGTRLTVL.

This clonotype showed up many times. The DNA of the CDR3 is TGCAGTGCTAGAGATGTCCCGGGAGGGAATTCACCCCTCCACTTT. This translates into CSARDVPGGNSPLHF. The chain uses TRBV20-1 and TRBJ1-6; D is unresolved. CDR1 and CDR2 (germline): DFQATT, SNEGSKA (reference sequence). V gave up 0 bases and J gave up 7 bases, with 13 bases separating them. The CDR3 is made up of 15 amino acids.

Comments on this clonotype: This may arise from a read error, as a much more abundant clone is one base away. CDR3 nucleotides: TGTGCCAGCAGCCCCTTCCCGCTCACAGATACGCAGTATTTT. Translated, it gives CASSPFPLTDTQYF. V gene TRBV9 combines with J gene TRBJ2-3; D gene uncertain. V was shortened by 4 bases and J by 2 bases, with 11 bases between the two germline ends. This CDR3 spans 14 amino acids. Germline V gene lookup returns CDR1 SGDLS and CDR2 YYNGEE.

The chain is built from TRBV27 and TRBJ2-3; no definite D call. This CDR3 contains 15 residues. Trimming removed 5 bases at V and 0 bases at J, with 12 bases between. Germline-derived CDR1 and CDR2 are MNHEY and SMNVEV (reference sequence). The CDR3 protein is CASSPSHPSTDTQYF. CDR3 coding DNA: TGTGCCAGCAGTCCCTCTCATCCTAGCACAGATACGCAGTATTTT.

CDR3 loop: CASSFLSTGHSSGANVLTF. CDR3 nucleotide sequence: TGTGCCAGCAGTTTCCTCTCGACAGGGCACTCCTCCGGGGCCAACGTCCTGACTTTC. The chain uses TRBV12-3 or TRBV12-4 and TRBJ2-6, with TRBD1 identical over 7 bases. This CDR3 contains 19 residues. Losses at the gene ends were 3 bases for V and 4 bases for J; bases not matched to a gene: 15.

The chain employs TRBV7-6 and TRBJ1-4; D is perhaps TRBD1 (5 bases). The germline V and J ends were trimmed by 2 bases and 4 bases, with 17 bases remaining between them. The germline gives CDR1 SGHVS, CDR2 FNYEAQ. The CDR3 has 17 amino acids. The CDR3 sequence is CASSLLGQGAVNEKLFF. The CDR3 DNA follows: TGTGCCAGCAGCTTATTGGGTCAAGGGGCAGTTAATGAAAAACTGTTTTTT.

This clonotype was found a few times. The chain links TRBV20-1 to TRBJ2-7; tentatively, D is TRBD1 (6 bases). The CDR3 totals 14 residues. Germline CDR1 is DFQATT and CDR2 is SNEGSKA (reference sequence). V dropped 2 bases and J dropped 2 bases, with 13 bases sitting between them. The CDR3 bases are TGCAGTGCTAGACCCTCAGGGGAAGCCTACGAGCAGTACGTC. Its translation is CSARPSGEAYEQYV.

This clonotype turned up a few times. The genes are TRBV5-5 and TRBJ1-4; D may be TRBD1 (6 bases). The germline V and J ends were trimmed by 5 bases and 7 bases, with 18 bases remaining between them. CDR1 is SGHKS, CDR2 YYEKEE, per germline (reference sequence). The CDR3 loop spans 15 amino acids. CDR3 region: CASSREGGEREKLFF. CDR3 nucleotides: TGTGCCAGCAGTCGCGAAGGGGGTGAGCGTGAAAAACTGTTTTTT.

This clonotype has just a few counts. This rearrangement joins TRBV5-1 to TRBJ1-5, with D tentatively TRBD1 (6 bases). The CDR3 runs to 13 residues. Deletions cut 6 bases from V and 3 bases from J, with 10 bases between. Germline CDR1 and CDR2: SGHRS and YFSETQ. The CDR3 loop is CASKTGPNQPQHF. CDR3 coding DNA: TGCGCCAGCAAGACAGGACCCAATCAGCCCCAGCATTTT.

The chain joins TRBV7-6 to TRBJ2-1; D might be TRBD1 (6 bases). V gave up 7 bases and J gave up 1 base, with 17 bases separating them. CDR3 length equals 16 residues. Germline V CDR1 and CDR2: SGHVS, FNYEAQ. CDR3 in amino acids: CASTQQGYASYNEQFF. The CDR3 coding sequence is TGTGCCAGCACCCAACAGGGCTATGCTTCCTACAATGAGCAGTTCTTC.

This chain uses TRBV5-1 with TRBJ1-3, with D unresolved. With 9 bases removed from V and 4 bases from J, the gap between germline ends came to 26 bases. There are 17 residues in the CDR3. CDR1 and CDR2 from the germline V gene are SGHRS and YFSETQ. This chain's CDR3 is CAIATPDTPYPGNTIYF. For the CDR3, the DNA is TGCGCCATCGCGACCCCAGACACCCCGTACCCGGGAAACACCATATATTTT.

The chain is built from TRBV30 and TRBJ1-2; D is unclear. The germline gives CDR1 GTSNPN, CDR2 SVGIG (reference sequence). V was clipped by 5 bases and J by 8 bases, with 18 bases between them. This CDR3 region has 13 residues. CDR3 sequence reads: CAWHPDPGGGYTF. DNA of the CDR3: TGTGCCTGGCACCCGGACCCTGGAGGGGGCTACACCTTC.

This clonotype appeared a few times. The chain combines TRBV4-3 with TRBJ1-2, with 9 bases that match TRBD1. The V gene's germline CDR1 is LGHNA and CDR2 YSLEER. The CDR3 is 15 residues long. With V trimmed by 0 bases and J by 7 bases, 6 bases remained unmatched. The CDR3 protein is CASSQDKDRGLGYTF. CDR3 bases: TGCGCCAGCAGCCAAGATAAGGACAGGGGCCTTGGCTACACCTTC.

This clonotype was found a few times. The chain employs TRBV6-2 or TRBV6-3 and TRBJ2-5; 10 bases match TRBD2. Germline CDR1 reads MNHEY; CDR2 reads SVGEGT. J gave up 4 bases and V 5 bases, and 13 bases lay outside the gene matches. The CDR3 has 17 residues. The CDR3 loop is CASSGVLAGRSRETQYF. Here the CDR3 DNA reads TGTGCCAGCAGTGGTGTACTAGCGGGGAGGTCGCGAGAGACCCAGTACTTC.

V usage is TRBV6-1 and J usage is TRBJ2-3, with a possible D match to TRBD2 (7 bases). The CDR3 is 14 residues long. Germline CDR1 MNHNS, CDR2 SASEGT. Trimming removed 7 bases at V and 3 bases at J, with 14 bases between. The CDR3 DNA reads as TGTGCCAGCATGGGAGGGGGATTAACAGATACGCAGTATTTT. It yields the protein CASMGGGLTDTQYF.

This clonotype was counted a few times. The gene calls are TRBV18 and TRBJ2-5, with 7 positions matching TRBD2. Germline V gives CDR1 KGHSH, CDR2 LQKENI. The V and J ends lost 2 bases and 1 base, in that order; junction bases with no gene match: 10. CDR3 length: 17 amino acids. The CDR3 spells CASSPMAPPSGQETQYF. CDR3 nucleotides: TGTGCCAGCTCACCAATGGCCCCCCCTAGCGGCCAAGAGACCCAGTACTTC.

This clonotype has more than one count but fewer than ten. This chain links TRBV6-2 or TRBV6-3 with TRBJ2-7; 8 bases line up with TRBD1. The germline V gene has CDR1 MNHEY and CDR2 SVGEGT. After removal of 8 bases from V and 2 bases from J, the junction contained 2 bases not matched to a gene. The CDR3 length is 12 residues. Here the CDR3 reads CASGQGPYEQYV. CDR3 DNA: TGTGCCAGCGGACAGGGTCCCTACGAGCAGTACGTC.

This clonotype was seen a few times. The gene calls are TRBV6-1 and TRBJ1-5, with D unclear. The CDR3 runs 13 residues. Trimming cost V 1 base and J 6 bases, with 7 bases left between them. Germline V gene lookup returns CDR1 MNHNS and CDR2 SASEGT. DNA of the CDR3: TGTGCCAGCAGTGAAGTTTGGGGTCAGCCCCAGCATTTT. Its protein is CASSEVWGQPQHF.

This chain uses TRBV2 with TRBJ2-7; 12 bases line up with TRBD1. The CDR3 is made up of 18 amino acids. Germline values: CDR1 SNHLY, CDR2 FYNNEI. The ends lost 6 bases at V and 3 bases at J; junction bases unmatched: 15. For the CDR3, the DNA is TGTGCCAGCAGGGAGGGACAGGGGGCCACCCCGGCCCGCTACGAGCAGTACTTC. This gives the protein CASREGQGATPARYEQYF.

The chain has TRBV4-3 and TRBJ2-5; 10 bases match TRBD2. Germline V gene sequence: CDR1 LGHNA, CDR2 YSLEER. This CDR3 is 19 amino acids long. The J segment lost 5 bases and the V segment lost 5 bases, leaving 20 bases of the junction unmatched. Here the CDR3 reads CASSKRVQGTSVSKETQYF. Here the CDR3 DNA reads TGCGCCAGCAGCAAAAGGGTTCAGGGGACTAGCGTATCGAAGGAGACCCAGTACTTC.